The 20 T cell receptor beta chains listed next were all sequenced from one sample in a study of blood T cell repertoires in COVID-19. Profiled with immunoSEQ multiplex PCR; TCRdb holds only in-frame clones, not every one. The top ten clones hold roughly 5% of a sample with 90,000 or so clones, about 89% of them seen once. The sequencing input was peripheral blood. These receptors came from a man between 60 and 75 years old with COVID-19, enrolled during active disease.

V usage is TRBV7-9 and J usage is TRBJ1-5; the match to TRBD1 covers 8 bases. This CDR3 spans 16 amino acids. J lost 6 bases, V lost 3 bases, and 10 bases had no gene match. Germline V lookup: CDR1 SEHNR, CDR2 FQNEAQ (reference sequence). CDR3 nucleotide sequence: TGTGCCAGCAGCTTGGGGGGGACAGGCGCGATTCAGCCCCAGCATTTT. Encoded protein: CASSLGGTGAIQPQHF.

The V gene is TRBV18, the J gene TRBJ2-7, with 8 bases matching TRBD2. Germline CDR1 is KGHSH and CDR2 is LQKENI. There are 16 residues in the CDR3. Trimming took 6 bases from V and 3 from J; bases not matched to a gene: 13. As DNA, the CDR3 is TGTGCCAGCTCTCTTTACCCCGGGAGGGGAGGCTACGAGCAGTACTTC. Residues: CASSLYPGRGGYEQYF.

This sequence joins TRBV5-1 and TRBJ2-1; 14 nucleotides match TRBD2. Germline CDR1 and CDR2: SGHRS and YFSETQ. The junction had 7 bases not matched to a gene; V was cut back by 5 bases and J by 3 bases. This CDR3 is 17 amino acids long. The CDR3 protein is CASSSRTSGRYYNEQFF. The CDR3 coding sequence is TGCGCCAGCAGTTCTAGGACTAGCGGGAGGTACTACAATGAGCAGTTCTTC.

V gene TRBV6-5 combines with J gene TRBJ1-5, with D possibly TRBD1 on 5 matching bases. The CDR3 loop spans 15 amino acids. The V and J ends lost 5 bases and 3 bases respectively, with 14 bases between them. CDR1 MNHEY and CDR2 SVGAGI come from the germline V gene. The CDR3 protein is CASSRGKMDNQPQHF. CDR3 DNA sequence: TGTGCCAGCAGTCGGGGGAAGATGGACAATCAGCCCCAGCATTTT.

The chain has TRBV6-2 or TRBV6-3 and TRBJ2-5, with TRBD2 matching 9 bases. CDR3 length: 16 amino acids. V shed 4 bases, J shed 0 bases, and the junction held 6 bases outside the gene matches. Germline V CDR1 and CDR2: MNHEY, SVGEGT. The CDR3 loop is CASSLRAGGYQETQYF. CDR3 in DNA: TGTGCCAGCAGTTTACGCGCGGGGGGGTACCAAGAGACCCAGTACTTC.

This clone was recorded once. V gene TRBV5-1 combines with J gene TRBJ2-5, with 14 bases aligning to TRBD2. Trimming took 4 bases from V and 4 from J; bases not matched to a gene: 6. Germline values: CDR1 SGHRS, CDR2 YFSETQ. The CDR3 contains 16 residues. The CDR3: CASSIAGLAGGETQYF. CDR3 nucleotides: TGCGCCAGCAGCATCGCTGGACTAGCGGGAGGAGAGACCCAGTACTTC.

The chain carries TRBV18 and TRBJ2-1; 8 bases are a match to TRBD1. Germline CDR1 KGHSH, CDR2 LQKENI. The CDR3 extends over 14 amino acids. After removal of 6 bases from V and 4 bases from J, the junction contained 5 bases not matched to a gene. The CDR3 nucleotides are TGTGCCAGCTCGCAGGGGGCGAGTTACAATGAGCAGTTCTTC. As protein: CASSQGASYNEQFF.

The chain recombines TRBV7-8 with TRBJ1-4; TRBD1 aligns across 9 bases. CDR1 and CDR2 (germline): SGHVS, FQNEAQ. V lost 4 bases, J lost 3 bases, and 15 bases stayed unmatched. The CDR3 loop spans 19 amino acids. The CDR3, as DNA: TGTGCCAGCAGCTCCAGGACAGGGGCTAGCCCAGCAGCTAATGAAAAACTGTTTTTT. Translated: CASSSRTGASPAANEKLFF.

V and J are TRBV9 and TRBJ1-2; perhaps TRBD1 as D (6 bases). The CDR3 is made up of 14 amino acids. V was pared by 0 bases and J by 5 bases, with 11 bases between. Germline CDR1 and CDR2: SGDLS and YYNGEE. CDR3 nucleotides: TGTGCCAGCAGCGTAGCGGGGCAGGGGTATGGCTACACCTTC. Its translation is CASSVAGQGYGYTF.

The chain recombines TRBV7-2 with TRBJ1-1; 9 bases map to TRBD1. CDR3 length equals 16 residues. With 0 bases clipped from V and 10 bases from J, the junction kept 12 bases outside the gene matches. From germline, CDR1 is SGHTA and CDR2 FQGNSA. CDR3: CASSLASGTGNRGAFF. The CDR3 DNA is TGTGCCAGCAGCTTAGCATCCGGGACAGGGAATAGGGGAGCTTTCTTT.

The chain carries TRBV19 and TRBJ2-3; 7 bases line up with TRBD2. In germline, CDR1 is LNHDA, CDR2 SQIVND (reference sequence). This CDR3 region has 16 residues. The V gene end was trimmed by 5 bases and the J gene end by 1 base; junction bases not matched to a gene: 9. The CDR3: CASSLLGAGGTDTQYF. In DNA form, the CDR3 reads TGTGCCAGTAGTCTCCTCGGGGCGGGAGGCACAGATACGCAGTATTTT.

The DNA of the CDR3 is TGTGCCAGCAGTCCCTCGGACATCCAGAGGGAGACCCAGTACTTC. As protein: CASSPSDIQRETQYF. V is TRBV28 and J is TRBJ2-5, with TRBD1 as a possible D gene (5 bases). V dropped 5 bases and J dropped 5 bases, with 18 bases sitting between them. The CDR3 has 15 amino acids. Germline loops: CDR1 MDHEN, CDR2 SYDVKM.

In this sample, this clone turned up a few times. Here the CDR3 DNA reads TGTGCCAGCAGCCAAGGCGAGAGGGTTGAGGCTTTCTTT. Translated: CASSQGERVEAFF. This chain joins TRBV4-2 and TRBJ1-1; no firm D call. Germline CDR1 LGHNA, CDR2 YNFKEQ. The CDR3 totals 13 residues. Between the trimmed V and J ends, which lost 1 base and 11 bases, there was a span of 14 bases.

This clone was picked up one time. The chain uses TRBV19 and TRBJ2-3; D might be TRBD1 (6 bases). Trimming cost V 3 bases and J 6 bases, with 13 bases left between them. This CDR3 spans 14 amino acids. Per germline, CDR1 LNHDA and CDR2 SQIVND (reference sequence). CDR3 coding DNA: TGTGCCAGTAGTATTGGGGACACTGGGGATACGCAGTATTTT. Translated, it gives CASSIGDTGDTQYF.

This chain joins TRBV7-8 and TRBJ1-1; D remains unclear. Germline V gives CDR1 SGHVS, CDR2 FQNEAQ. The CDR3 runs to 13 residues. The germline V and J ends were trimmed by 6 bases and 3 bases, with 11 bases remaining between them. CDR3 coding DNA: TGTGCCAGCAGTCCCATGGGCGACACTGAAGCTTTCTTT. Protein product: CASSPMGDTEAFF.

This clone came up many times. The chain couples TRBV23-1 to TRBJ2-1; 9 bases agree with TRBD2. TRBV23-1 is known as an ORF, though its function is uncertain. This CDR3 has 16 residues. The V gene end was trimmed by 11 bases and the J gene end by 0 bases; junction bases not matched to a gene: 11. Here the CDR3 DNA reads TGCGCCGCCCCACAAGCGGGAGGCAGCTCCTACAATGAGCAGTTCTTC. It is translated as CAAPQAGGSSYNEQFF.

The chain has TRBV2 and TRBJ1-3; D is ambiguous. CDR3 length equals 14 residues. Trimming shortened V by 7 bases and J by 2 bases, and 12 bases separated the two germline ends. Germline CDR1 reads SNHLY; CDR2 reads FYNNEI. The CDR3 DNA sequence: TGTGCCAGCATAAAGGGAGCCACTGGAAACACCATATATTTT. It yields the protein CASIKGATGNTIYF. Looking up the rest from reference TRBV2 and TRBJ1-3 gives the full variable domain: EPEVTQTPSHQVTQMGQEVILRCVPISNHLYFYWYRQILGQKVEFLVSFYNNEISEKSEIFDDQFSVERPDGSNFTLKIRSTKLEDSAMYFCASIKGATGNTIYFGEGSWLTVV.

The rearrangement joins TRBV6-2 or TRBV6-3 to TRBJ2-1; 9 nucleotides align to TRBD2. Germline CDR1 and CDR2: MNHEY and SVGEGT. The CDR3 is 14 residues long. The V segment lost 0 bases and the J segment 10 bases; nucleotides outside the gene matches: 4. The CDR3 bases are TGTGCCAGCAGTTACTCGGAAGCGGGGGGAGAGCAGTTCTTC. Translated: CASSYSEAGGEQFF.

This clone was picked up one time. The CDR3 loop reads CASSLARYTNEKLFF. Here the CDR3 DNA reads TGTGCCAGCAGCTTAGCGCGGTACACTAATGAAAAACTGTTTTTT. The rearrangement uses TRBV7-9 and TRBJ1-4; unclear D gene. Trimming pared 0 bases from V and 2 bases from J, leaving 7 bases between. CDR1 is SEHNR, CDR2 FQNEAQ, per germline (reference sequence). The CDR3 sequence is 15 residues long.

The CDR3 DNA reads TGTGCCAGCAGCTTAGCAAATGAGGAAAAACTGTTTTTT. It yields the protein CASSLANEEKLFF. The chain uses TRBV7-9 and TRBJ1-4; no reliable D call. Trimming stripped 0 bases from V and 8 bases from J, with 7 bases between. This CDR3 comprises 13 residues. Germline lookup yields CDR1 SEHNR and CDR2 FQNEAQ (reference sequence).